The 30 T cell receptor beta chains given below trace back to one sample, sequenced in a study of early T cells in non-severe SARS-CoV-2 infection. TCRdb called the 5' RACE reads again in MiXCR, with one record for every CDR3 protein. The sample yields 30,000 to 45,000 distinct CDR3 sequences, 8% to 10% seen once. Sequenced material: whole blood. The receptors were sampled from an adult who was a healthcare worker with PCR-confirmed SARS-CoV-2 infection or an uninfected control (not recorded which).

This clonotype turned up a few times. V is TRBV6-2 or TRBV6-3 and J is TRBJ2-3; 9 bases align to TRBD2. The CDR3 covers 15 residues. V lost 2 bases to trimming and J lost 5 bases; unmatched junction nucleotides: 5. In germline, CDR1 is MNHEY, CDR2 SVGEGT. The CDR3 loop is CASSYAGGHGDTQYF. The CDR3 DNA reads TGTGCCAGCAGTTACGCGGGGGGGCATGGAGATACGCAGTATTTT.

The sample holds a few counts of this clonotype. V usage is TRBV3-1 and J usage is TRBJ2-1; D possibly corresponds to TRBD1 (5 bases). The CDR3 runs 16 residues. The ends were cut back, 2 bases at V and 0 bases at J, with 11 bases in the middle. CDR1 LGHDT and CDR2 YNNKEL come from the germline V gene (reference sequence). The CDR3 protein is CASSQWKGVSYNEQFF. The CDR3 region has the DNA TGTGCCAGCAGCCAATGGAAAGGGGTCTCCTACAATGAGCAGTTCTTC.

This clonotype appeared a few times. This may be a read error, as it is one base from a much larger clone. V gene TRBV9 combines with J gene TRBJ1-1, with D possibly being TRBD1 (6 bases). The germline CDR1 and CDR2 sequences are SGDLS and YYNGEE. The CDR3 has 13 residues. In nucleotides, the CDR3 is TGTGCCAGCGGCGTTGCAGGGGTCACTGAAGCTTTCTTT. Translated, it gives CASGVAGVTEAFF.

This clonotype came up a few times. V usage is TRBV9 and J usage is TRBJ1-4; no clear D gene. Germline V gene data show CDR1 as SGDLS and CDR2 as YYNGEE. With 3 bases removed from V and 3 bases from J, the gap between germline ends came to 15 bases. The CDR3 runs to 16 residues. The CDR3 region has the DNA TGTGCCAGCAGCGCTTTGGAGGGTATAGCTAATGAAAAACTGTTTTTT. Translation: CASSALEGIANEKLFF. Combining the CDR3 with reference TRBV9 and TRBJ1-4 gives the whole variable domain DSGVTQTPKHLITATGQRVTLRCSPRSGDLSVYWYQQSLDQGLQFLIQYYNGEERAKGNILERFSAQQFPDLHSELNLSSLELGDSALYFCASSALEGIANEKLFFGSGTQLSVL.

The chain has TRBV6-1 and TRBJ2-7, with 7 bases that match TRBD2. The CDR3 has 14 residues. CDR1 MNHNS and CDR2 SASEGT come from the germline V gene. V shed 10 bases, J shed 0 bases, and the junction held 9 bases outside the gene matches. The chain's CDR3 is CATLWGDYSYEQYF. The CDR3 DNA follows: TGTGCCACCCTATGGGGGGACTACTCCTACGAGCAGTACTTC.

The J gene is TRBJ2-7, the V gene TRBV28; 7 nucleotides line up with TRBD1. Germline V lookup: CDR1 MDHEN, CDR2 SYDVKM. Trimming cost V 5 bases and J 6 bases; bases outside gene matches: 10. CDR3 length: 14 amino acids. CDR3 in DNA: TGTGCCAGCAGTCCCCCGGGACAGACTTTCGAGCAGTACTTC. It encodes CASSPPGQTFEQYF.

This clonotype was detected only a few times. The V and J genes are TRBV13 and TRBJ1-1; D not certain. Between the trimmed V and J ends, which lost 1 base and 1 base, there was a span of 4 bases. CDR1 and CDR2 from the germline V gene are PRHDT and FYEKMQ (reference sequence). This CDR3 has 13 amino acids. The CDR3, as DNA: TGTGCCAGCAGCTTAGATGAGAACACTGAAGCTTTCTTT. Amino acids: CASSLDENTEAFF.

The table lists this clonotype with many counts. The chain links TRBV7-6 to TRBJ2-3; the D gene is possibly TRBD2 (5 bases). The CDR3 sequence is 15 residues long. Per germline, CDR1 SGHVS and CDR2 FNYEAQ. Between the trimmed V and J ends, which lost 1 base and 6 bases, there was a span of 14 bases. The CDR3 region is CASSLVSGGADTQYF. The CDR3 DNA sequence: TGTGCCAGCAGCTTAGTCAGCGGTGGAGCGGATACGCAGTATTTT. The full variable domain, rest sourced from reference TRBV7-6 and TRBJ2-3, is GAGVSQSPRYKVTKRGQDVALRCDPISGHVSLYWYRQALGQGPEFLTYFNYEAQQDKSGLPNDRFSAERPEGSISTLTIQRTEQRDSAMYRCASSLVSGGADTQYFGPGTRLTVL.

There are many counts of this clonotype. The chain is built from TRBV4-2 and TRBJ2-1; the D gene is possibly TRBD1 (5 bases). V lost 0 bases, J lost 8 bases, and 11 bases lay in between. The CDR3 runs 14 residues. Germline V gene sequence: CDR1 LGHNA, CDR2 YNFKEQ. This chain's CDR3 is CASSQDIGVDEQFF. Here the CDR3 DNA reads TGTGCCAGCAGCCAAGATATAGGGGTCGATGAGCAGTTCTTC.

This clonotype was seen repeatedly, ten times or more. CDR3 coding DNA: TGCGCCAGCAGCTTGGCCGGGGGGCACGCTGGAGGCTACACCTTC. As protein: CASSLAGGHAGGYTF. This chain links TRBV5-1 with TRBJ1-2; TRBD1 is a possible D gene (6 bases). V lost 0 bases to trimming and J lost 8 bases, with 17 bases between them. Germline V lookup: CDR1 SGHRS, CDR2 YFSETQ. The CDR3 consists of 15 residues.

The genes are TRBV29-1 and TRBJ2-1, with 10 nucleotides matching TRBD2. The CDR3 runs 15 residues. CDR1 and CDR2 from the germline V gene are SQVTM and ANQGSEA. J lost 8 bases, V lost 6 bases, and 13 bases had no gene match. Here the CDR3 reads CSVAARISGGHEQFF. In nucleotides, the CDR3 is TGCAGCGTCGCGGCTCGGATTAGCGGGGGGCATGAGCAGTTCTTC.

This clonotype was seen a handful of times. The chain couples TRBV14 to TRBJ2-2; D remains ambiguous. V shed 1 base and J shed 2 bases, with 8 bases lying between them. The CDR3 sequence is 15 residues long. CDR1 and CDR2 from the germline V gene are SGHDN and FVKESK. The CDR3 loop is CASSQVRINTGELFF. CDR3 sequence (DNA): TGTGCCAGCAGCCAAGTCCGAATAAACACCGGGGAGCTGTTTTTT.

In this sample, this clonotype turned up many times. The J gene is TRBJ1-2, the V gene TRBV3-1; D unresolved. The CDR3 contains 14 residues. Germline V gives CDR1 LGHDT, CDR2 YNNKEL (reference sequence). Trimming left V 4 bases short and J 2 bases short, with 11 bases between. CDR3 residues: CASSRRQANYGYTF. The CDR3 DNA follows: TGTGCCAGCAGCCGCCGACAAGCCAACTATGGCTACACCTTC.

This clonotype was detected many times. The chain links TRBV6-2 or TRBV6-3 to TRBJ2-7; D unclear. Trimming cost V 0 bases and J 0 bases, with 9 bases left between them. CDR3 length equals 15 residues. The germline V gene has CDR1 MNHEY and CDR2 SVGEGT. DNA for the CDR3: TGTGCCAGCAGTTACTCGGAAGGTTTCTCCTACGAGCAGTACTTC. Protein sequence: CASSYSEGFSYEQYF.

This sequence joins TRBV12-3 or TRBV12-4 and TRBJ1-6; 10 bases are a match to TRBD1. The trim removed 1 base at V and 9 bases at J, leaving 15 bases unmatched. CDR3 length: 19 residues. The CDR3 DNA reads as TGTGCCAGCAGTTTAGTTTGGTCCCCGGGACAGGGGTGGCGTTCACCCCTCCACTTT. This gives the protein CASSLVWSPGQGWRSPLHF.

This clonotype was detected many times. The chain combines TRBV6-5 with TRBJ1-2, with D perhaps TRBD1 (6 bases). Between the trimmed V and J ends, which lost 5 bases and 8 bases, there was a span of 15 bases. Per the germline V gene, CDR1 is MNHEY and CDR2 is SVGAGI. The CDR3 is made up of 13 amino acids. CDR3 nucleotides: TGTGCCAGCAGTCCCCCGGTAGGGGGAGGCTACACCTTC. This sequence encodes CASSPPVGGGYTF.

V gene TRBV6-6 combines with J gene TRBJ1-3; TRBD1 aligns across 9 bases. V was clipped by 7 bases and J by 6 bases; unmatched bases: 10. The CDR3 loop spans 15 amino acids. Germline CDR1 is MNHNY and CDR2 is SVGAGI (reference sequence). The CDR3 protein is CASTLTGGVENTIYF. The CDR3 DNA reads as TGTGCCAGCACCCTCACAGGGGGCGTTGAAAACACCATATATTTT.

The CDR3 sequence is CSAHHPKLDRVVSDTQYF. The CDR3 region has the DNA TGCAGTGCTCACCACCCCAAGCTAGACAGGGTGGTATCAGATACGCAGTATTTT. The chain carries TRBV20-1 and TRBJ2-3, with TRBD1 matching 7 bases. CDR3 length: 18 residues. Germline lookup yields CDR1 DFQATT and CDR2 SNEGSKA (reference sequence). J lost 4 bases, V lost 5 bases, and 21 bases had no gene match.

This clonotype came up many times. This chain uses TRBV12-3 or TRBV12-4 with TRBJ1-4; D is possibly TRBD1 (6 bases). CDR3 length: 15 residues. Trimming left V 6 bases short and J 5 bases short, with 16 bases between. The chain's CDR3 is CASSLSGGGNEKLFF. The CDR3 DNA sequence: TGTGCCAGCAGCCTTTCCGGAGGGGGAAATGAAAAACTGTTTTTT.

The chain joins TRBV12-3 or TRBV12-4 to TRBJ2-6; D remains ambiguous. CDR3 length equals 13 residues. Trimming shortened V by 5 bases and J by 6 bases, and 8 bases separated the two germline ends. CDR3 in amino acids: CASSPGAANVLTF. The CDR3 DNA is TGTGCCAGCAGTCCGGGTGCGGCCAACGTCCTGACTTTC.

This clonotype was detected many times. The chain joins TRBV29-1 to TRBJ1-1, with D perhaps matching TRBD1 (6 bases). Germline assignment: CDR1 SQVTM and CDR2 ANQGSEA. V shed 2 bases and J shed 1 base, with 8 bases lying between them. This CDR3 region has 13 residues. CDR3: CSVERGANTEAFF. CDR3 bases: TGCAGCGTTGAAAGGGGGGCGAACACTGAAGCTTTCTTT.

This clonotype has a count of ten or more. No conserved phenylalanine or tryptophan is present at the end of the CDR3, so a read error is the likely explanation. The DNA is left out, because the CDR3 cannot be placed on it with certainty; the CDR3 is given as TCRdb lists it. The rearrangement joins TRBV20-1 to TRBJ1-2; the table's TRBD1 call for D was not verified on the DNA. Germline CDR1 reads DFQATT; CDR2 reads SNEGSKA (reference sequence). The CDR3 spans 8 amino acids, including both terminal residues. The CDR3 spells CSAPQGRL.

As to this clonotype: This sequence may be a read error, since a much larger clone differs from it by one base. J is TRBJ2-5 and V is TRBV20-1; TRBD1 aligns across 9 bases. The CDR3 has 14 residues. Germline loops: CDR1 DFQATT, CDR2 SNEGSKA (reference sequence). CDR3 in DNA: TGCAGTGCCCGGACAGGGGAAGCAGCAGAGACCCAGCACTTC. Translation: CSARTGEAAETQHF.

The CDR3 loop reads CASSSRTGVHNQPQHF. The CDR3 coding sequence is TGTGCCAGCAGTTCACGGACAGGGGTTCACAATCAGCCCCAGCATTTT. The V and J genes are TRBV6-5 and TRBJ1-5; 9 bases map to TRBD1. The CDR3 length is 16 residues. The V segment lost 4 bases and the J segment 3 bases; nucleotides outside the gene matches: 7. Germline CDR1 MNHEY, CDR2 SVGAGI.

In its sample, this clonotype was seen many times. The chain employs TRBV12-3 or TRBV12-4 and TRBJ1-5, with TRBD1 matching over 9 bases. The CDR3 totals 14 residues. After removal of 7 bases from V and 5 bases from J, the junction contained 6 bases not matched to a gene. The CDR3 region has the DNA TGTGCCAGCACTCCGGGACAGGGTGATCAGCCCCAGCATTTT. Its protein product is CASTPGQGDQPQHF.

Only a few counts were recorded for this clonotype. This chain connects TRBV28 to TRBJ2-5; a weak D match, TRBD2 (6 bases). Germline values: CDR1 MDHEN, CDR2 SYDVKM. The CDR3 length is 17 residues. Trimming cost V 6 bases and J 2 bases, with 22 bases left between them. The DNA of the CDR3 is TGTGCCAGCAGGCGGGGACTTTTGGTCGGAACGCAAGAGACCCAGTACTTC. Its translation: CASRRGLLVGTQETQYF.

This clonotype was seen more than once but under ten times. V usage is TRBV9 and J usage is TRBJ2-2, with 7 nucleotides matching TRBD1. Germline V lookup: CDR1 SGDLS, CDR2 YYNGEE. The V and J ends lost 4 bases and 0 bases, in that order; junction bases with no gene match: 6. The CDR3 runs 16 residues. The CDR3 coding sequence is TGTGCCAGCAGCACAACAGGGGTCGCGAACACCGGGGAGCTGTTTTTT. Translating gives CASSTTGVANTGELFF.

This clonotype was seen many times. J is TRBJ2-1 and V is TRBV12-3 or TRBV12-4, with D perhaps matching TRBD2 (7 bases). CDR3 size: 14 residues. The V end lost 6 bases, the J end lost 11 bases, and 20 bases lay between the germline ends. CDR3 nucleotides: TGTGCCAGCAGCCGAACCCGGGGGGCCGTAAAGCAGTTCTTC. Translation gives CASSRTRGAVKQFF.

This sequence joins TRBV11-1 and TRBJ2-1; D might be TRBD1 or TRBD2, each matching 5 bases. Germline CDR1 is SGHAT and CDR2 is FQDESV (reference sequence). V lost 5 bases and J lost 3, with 11 bases in between. The CDR3 loop spans 14 amino acids. The CDR3 loop is CASSDGTGYNEQFF. The CDR3 DNA follows: TGTGCCAGCAGCGACGGGACGGGCTACAATGAGCAGTTCTTC.

This clonotype was counted at least ten times. This chain links TRBV29-1 with TRBJ1-2; a weak D match, TRBD1 (5 bases). V was pared by 5 bases and J by 0 bases, with 7 bases between. The CDR3 consists of 12 residues. CDR1 is SQVTM, CDR2 ANQGSEA, per germline. The CDR3 reads CSVRTPNYGYTF. CDR3 in DNA: TGCAGCGTTAGGACACCTAACTATGGCTACACCTTC.